This T cell receptor beta chain was documented in a study of neurological immune-mediated disorders. Study-level points and caveats: Sharing of CDR3 amino acid sequences among expanded clones across subjects was absent, suggesting private repertoires in all groups.

cDNA synthesis was performed by 5'RACE with 10-nucleotide random UMIs. MiXCR, applied by TCRdb to the 5' RACE reads, yields one record per CDR3 protein. The table lists approximately 58,000 distinct CDR3 sequences, about an eighth of them singletons. This clonotype was counted ten times or more. Its matching antigen is unknown. This CDR3 contains 13 residues. Trimming pared 4 bases from V and 5 bases from J, leaving 12 bases between. Germline loops: CDR1 DFQATT, CDR2 SNEGSKA (reference sequence). The TCR comes from a man aged 55-75 years in good health. Sequencing input: PBMCs. V usage is TRBV20-1 and J usage is TRBJ2-1; D assignment may be TRBD1 or TRBD2 (6 bases each). CDR3 sequence reads: CSANEGGNNEQFF. The CDR3 nucleotides are TGCAGTGCTAATGAAGGGGGGAACAATGAGCAGTTCTTC.